Shown below are 14 T cell receptor beta chains from a single sample sequenced in a study of blood T cell repertoires in COVID-19. Repertoires were generated with immunoSEQ multiplex PCR, while TCRdb's copy carries only in-frame clones and drops some. The sample has about 170,000 clones; around 85% are singletons. Sequenced: peripheral blood. Every receptor here comes from a woman in her fifties or sixties with COVID-19, enrolled during active disease.

The chain links TRBV15 to TRBJ2-7, with unresolved D. The CDR3 consists of 13 residues. Trimming took off 5 bases at V and 3 bases at J, with 11 bases between the two ends. Looked up from germline, CDR1 is LNHNV and CDR2 is YYDKDF (reference sequence). This CDR3 is CATSEQPHYEQYF. The DNA of the CDR3 is TGTGCCACCAGCGAACAACCCCACTACGAGCAGTACTTC.

The chain has TRBV7-9 and TRBJ1-5, with 7 bases that match TRBD1. The CDR3 has 17 residues. Germline V CDR1 and CDR2: SEHNR, FQNEAQ (reference sequence). Unmatched junction bases numbered 15, after V lost 5 bases and J lost 5 bases. CDR3: CASSPLKTGTADQPQHF. Written as DNA, the CDR3 is TGTGCCAGCAGCCCGCTTAAGACCGGGACAGCCGATCAGCCCCAGCATTTT.

The chain carries TRBV7-3 and TRBJ2-1; the D is unclear. The CDR3 extends over 14 amino acids. The germline V and J ends were trimmed by 0 bases and 8 bases, with 11 bases remaining between them. Germline values: CDR1 SGHTA, CDR2 FQGTGA. The CDR3 protein is CASSLTGPLDEQFF. Here the CDR3 DNA reads TGTGCCAGCAGCTTAACGGGCCCGTTGGATGAGCAGTTCTTC.

The CDR3 bases are TGTGCCAGCACCCAGGGGACTAGCGGGAACAATGAGCAGTTCTTC. As protein: CASTQGTSGNNEQFF. This chain links TRBV7-9 with TRBJ2-1; 13 positions agree with TRBD2. CDR1 and CDR2 from the germline V gene are SEHNR and FQNEAQ (reference sequence). The CDR3 has 15 amino acids. J lost 5 bases, V lost 7 bases, and 5 bases had no gene match.

The gene calls are TRBV6-4 and TRBJ2-1; TRBD2 agrees at 8 bases. J gave up 0 bases and V 1 base, and 11 bases lay outside the gene matches. The CDR3 is 19 residues long. Germline V gene data show CDR1 as MRHNA and CDR2 as SNTAGT. CDR3 region: CASSDLPLAGGSSYNEQFF. Written as DNA, the CDR3 is TGTGCCAGCAGTGACTTGCCGCTAGCGGGTGGGAGCTCCTACAATGAGCAGTTCTTC.

This chain links TRBV6-6 with TRBJ1-3, with D maybe TRBD1 (5 bases). The V and J ends lost 5 bases and 0 bases respectively, with 14 bases between them. This CDR3 spans 16 amino acids. Germline-derived CDR1 and CDR2 are MNHNY and SVGAGI (reference sequence). The CDR3, as DNA: TGTGCCAGCAGTAGGGGCAGGGATTACTCTGGAAACACCATATATTTT. Encoded protein: CASSRGRDYSGNTIYF.

The rearrangement links TRBV11-2 to TRBJ1-3; D is possibly TRBD1 (6 bases). With 1 base removed from V and 2 bases from J, the gap between germline ends came to 9 bases. Germline lookup yields CDR1 SGHAT and CDR2 FQNNGV. The CDR3 spans 15 residues. The CDR3 protein is CASSLAGAAGNTIYF. DNA for the CDR3: TGTGCCAGCAGCTTAGCAGGGGCGGCTGGAAACACCATATATTTT.

This chain joins TRBV18 and TRBJ1-5, with 7 bases fitting TRBD1. CDR1 is KGHSH and CDR2 is LQKENI in the germline V gene. The V segment lost 3 bases and the J segment 7 bases; nucleotides outside the gene matches: 9. The CDR3 extends over 15 amino acids. The CDR3 DNA sequence: TGTGCCAGCTCACCCGTTCGACAGGGCCGGCAGCCCCAGCATTTT. Protein product: CASSPVRQGRQPQHF.

This chain uses TRBV9 with TRBJ2-1, with 9 nucleotides matching TRBD2. The CDR3 is 15 residues long. Trimming at V came to 4 bases and at J to 10 bases, leaving 12 bases not matched to a gene. The germline V gene encodes CDR1 SGDLS and CDR2 YYNGEE. CDR3 nucleotides: TGTGCCAGCAGCCCCCCCCAAGGGGCGGGAGGGGAGCAGTTCTTC. It yields the protein CASSPPQGAGGEQFF.

V usage is TRBV19 and J usage is TRBJ1-1; maybe TRBD1 (5 bases). Deletions cut 4 bases from V and 1 base from J, with 10 bases between. The V gene's germline CDR1 is LNHDA and CDR2 SQIVND (reference sequence). The CDR3 is 14 amino acids. The CDR3 DNA is TGTGCCAGTAGTACACAGGCAACGAACACTGAAGCTTTCTTT. Protein: CASSTQATNTEAFF.

A single count supports this clone. A junction boundary mismatches the germline segment, possibly from a read error. V is TRBV7-6 and J is TRBJ2-3, with 9 positions matching TRBD2. The CDR3 covers 16 residues. Germline CDR1 reads SGHVS; CDR2 reads FNYEAQ. CDR3 bases: TGTGCCAGCAGCTTAGTAGCGGGAGCATCCACAAATACGCAGTATTTT. Translating gives CASSLVAGASTNTQYF.

Of note for this clone: Other DNA variants within this sample encode the same CDR3. The chain couples TRBV27 to TRBJ1-2; D not resolved. The CDR3 spans 13 residues. Looked up from germline, CDR1 is MNHEY and CDR2 is SMNVEV (reference sequence). V dropped 0 bases and J dropped 4 bases, with 6 bases sitting between them. The CDR3 loop reads CASSLSTGYGYTF. CDR3 in DNA: TGTGCCAGCAGTTTATCGACGGGCTATGGCTACACCTTC.

The CDR3 coding sequence is TGTGCCAGCTCTACCAGGGGGTATGGCTACACCTTC. It is translated as CASSTRGYGYTF. The V call is TRBV18, the J call TRBJ1-2, with 7 bases lining up with TRBD1. This CDR3 has 12 residues. V trimming: 6 bases; J trimming: 5 bases; junction bases outside the gene matches: 3. Looked up from germline, CDR1 is KGHSH and CDR2 is LQKENI.

The chain is built from TRBV20-1 and TRBJ1-1; D not resolved. V was shortened by 0 bases and J by 11 bases, with 7 bases between the two germline ends. The CDR3 has 10 amino acids. Germline loops: CDR1 DFQATT, CDR2 SNEGSKA (reference sequence). CDR3 nucleotide sequence: TGCAGTGCTAGAGATCTCGGGGCTTTCTTT. Amino acids: CSARDLGAFF.